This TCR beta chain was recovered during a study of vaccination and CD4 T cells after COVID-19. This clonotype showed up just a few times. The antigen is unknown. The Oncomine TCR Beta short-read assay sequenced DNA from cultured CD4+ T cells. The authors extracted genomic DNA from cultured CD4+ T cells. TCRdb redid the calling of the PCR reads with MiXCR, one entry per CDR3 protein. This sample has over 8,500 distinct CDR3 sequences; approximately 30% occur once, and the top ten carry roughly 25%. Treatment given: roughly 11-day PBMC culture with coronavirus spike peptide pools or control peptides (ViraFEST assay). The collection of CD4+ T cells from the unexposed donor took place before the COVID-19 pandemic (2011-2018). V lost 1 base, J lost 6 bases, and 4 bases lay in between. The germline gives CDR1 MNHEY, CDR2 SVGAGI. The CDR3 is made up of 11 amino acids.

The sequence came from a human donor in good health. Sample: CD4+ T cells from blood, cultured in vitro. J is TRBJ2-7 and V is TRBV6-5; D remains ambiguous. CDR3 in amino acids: CASSYLFEQYF. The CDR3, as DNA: TGTGCCAGCAGTTACTTGTTCGAGCAGTACTTC.